This T cell receptor (delta chain) was captured by sequencing in a study of γδ T cells in repeated Plasmodium falciparum infection. Overall study: Each infection was followed by sampling at 21 days, plus baseline and some pre-infection draws.

Vgamma9/Vdelta2+ and Vdelta2-negative gammadelta T cells were flow-sorted from PBMC for bulk sequencing. This clone showed up many times. Both TRG and TRD chains were sequenced from each sorted sample. With CATT, TCRdb re-called clones from the multiplex PCR reads. The table includes tens of thousands of delta-chain clones, 0.75% to 1% detected once. Trimming shortened V by 4 bases and J by 3 bases, and 39 bases separated the two germline ends. Looked up from germline, CDR1 is TVYSNPD and CDR2 is GDNSRS (reference sequence). This CDR3 contains 21 residues. The rearrangement joins TRDV3 to TRDJ1; D is possibly TRDD2 or TRDD3 (8 bases each). The clonotype comes from a pool of human donors (malaria-infected and uninfected, not separated). The sample was gamma-delta T cells from blood. The CDR3 reads CASRLPTRRRDTGAFADKLIF. CDR3 DNA sequence: TGTGCCTCAAGACTTCCTACACGCCGGCGGGATACGGGGGCCTTCGCCGATAAACTCATCTTT.